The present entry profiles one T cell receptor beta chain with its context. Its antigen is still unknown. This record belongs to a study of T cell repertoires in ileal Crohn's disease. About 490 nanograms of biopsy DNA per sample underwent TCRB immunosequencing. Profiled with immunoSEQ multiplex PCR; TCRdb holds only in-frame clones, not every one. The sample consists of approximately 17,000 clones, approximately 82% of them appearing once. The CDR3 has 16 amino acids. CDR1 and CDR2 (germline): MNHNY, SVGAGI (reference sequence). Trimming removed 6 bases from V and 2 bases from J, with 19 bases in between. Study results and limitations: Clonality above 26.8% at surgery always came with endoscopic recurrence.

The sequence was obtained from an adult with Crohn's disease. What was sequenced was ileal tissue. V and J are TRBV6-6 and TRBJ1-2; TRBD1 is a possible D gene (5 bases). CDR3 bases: TGTGCCAGCAGATATGGGACTCCTACGGGCAACTATGGCTACACCTTC. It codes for CASRYGTPTGNYGYTF.